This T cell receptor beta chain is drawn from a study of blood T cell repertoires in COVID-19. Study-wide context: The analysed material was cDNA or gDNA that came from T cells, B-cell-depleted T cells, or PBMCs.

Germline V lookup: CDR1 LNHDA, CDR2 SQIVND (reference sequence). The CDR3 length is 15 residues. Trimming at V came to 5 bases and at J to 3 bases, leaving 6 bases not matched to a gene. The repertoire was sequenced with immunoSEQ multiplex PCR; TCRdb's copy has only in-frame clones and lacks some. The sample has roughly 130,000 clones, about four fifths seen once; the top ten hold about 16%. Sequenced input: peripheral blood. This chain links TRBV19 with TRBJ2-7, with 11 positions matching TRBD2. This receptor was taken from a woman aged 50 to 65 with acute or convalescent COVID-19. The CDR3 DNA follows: TGTGCCAGTAGTCGAACTAGCGGGGGTCTCTACGAGCAGTACTTC. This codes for CASSRTSGGLYEQYF. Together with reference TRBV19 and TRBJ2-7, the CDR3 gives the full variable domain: DGGITQSPKYLFRKEGQNVTLSCEQNLNHDAMYWYRQDPGQGLRLIYYSQIVNDFQKGDIAEGYSVSREKKESFPLTVTSAQKNPTAFYLCASSRTSGGLYEQYFGPGTRLTVT.